This T cell receptor beta chain is drawn from a study of early T cells in non-severe SARS-CoV-2 infection. Findings and limits, study-wide: Missing private and CD4 specificities, VDJdb matching favored anti-spike CD8 responses.

Attachment of unique molecular identifiers was made to individual cDNA molecules. TCRdb recomputed calls from the 5' RACE reads with MiXCR, one row per CDR3 protein. This table has 46,000 or so distinct CDR3 sequences, 4% appearing once. Ten or more counts support this clonotype. Its antigen remains unknown. The sample taken for sequencing was whole blood. This receptor was identified in an adult who was a healthcare worker with PCR-confirmed SARS-CoV-2 infection or an uninfected control (not recorded which).

The CDR3 DNA reads as TGTGCCAGCAGCTTGAACCCAGGGGCAGCAGGGGAGACCCAGTACTTC. Translating it yields CASSLNPGAAGETQYF. The genes are TRBV5-5 and TRBJ2-5, with a tentative D call TRBD1 (6 bases). CDR3 length: 16 residues. Germline CDR1 and CDR2: SGHKS and YYEKEE (reference sequence). V lost 1 base to trimming and J lost 5 bases, with 18 bases between them.